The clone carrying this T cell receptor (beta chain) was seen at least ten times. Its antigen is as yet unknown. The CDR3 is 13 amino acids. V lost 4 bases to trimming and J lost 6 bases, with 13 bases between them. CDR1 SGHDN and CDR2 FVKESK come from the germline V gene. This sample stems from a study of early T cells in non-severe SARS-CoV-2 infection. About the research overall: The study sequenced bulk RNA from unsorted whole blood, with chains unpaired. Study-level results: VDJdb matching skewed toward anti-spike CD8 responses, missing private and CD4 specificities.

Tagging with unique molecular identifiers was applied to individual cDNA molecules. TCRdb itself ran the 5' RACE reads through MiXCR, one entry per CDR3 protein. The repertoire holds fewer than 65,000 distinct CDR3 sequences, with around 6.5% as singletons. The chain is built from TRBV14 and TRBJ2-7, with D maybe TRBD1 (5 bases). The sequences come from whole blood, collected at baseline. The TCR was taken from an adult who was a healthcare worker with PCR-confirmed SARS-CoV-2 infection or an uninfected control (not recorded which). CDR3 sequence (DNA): TGTGCCAGCAGCCCCAGGACAAGGGGCGAGCAGTACTTC. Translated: CASSPRTRGEQYF.